The 23 T cell receptor beta chains in this list originate from one sample, sequenced in a study of shared clonotypes between healthy human individuals. Method: immunoSEQ multiplex PCR; TCRdb's copy keeps in-frame clones and lacks some. The sample holds about 2.3 million clones, roughly 90% seen once. The sample comprised naive CD4+ T cells from PBMCs. Documented subset: CD45RA+ positively selected. The receptors originated from a man aged 18 to 35 in good health. Some clones in this sample may be carry-over from other donors' samples.

The rearrangement links TRBV7-2 to TRBJ2-3; no firm D call. Per the germline V gene, CDR1 is SGHTA and CDR2 is FQGNSA. The CDR3 extends over 17 amino acids. V was shortened by 5 bases and J by 9 bases, with 27 bases between the two germline ends. CDR3: CASSGEPGSLSGTTQYF. In DNA form, the CDR3 reads TGTGCCAGCAGCGGCGAACCCGGGTCCTTGTCGGGCACGACGCAGTATTTT.

This clone has more than one count but fewer than ten. This rearrangement joins TRBV28 to TRBJ1-2, with TRBD1 as a possible D gene (6 bases). This CDR3 contains 12 residues. The V end was cut by 11 bases, the J end by 5 bases, with 15 bases between. Germline V gives CDR1 MDHEN, CDR2 SYDVKM. The CDR3 loop is CASEDSSYGYTF. In DNA, the CDR3 is TGTGCCTCCGAGGACAGTTCATATGGCTACACCTTC.

This clone was seen just once. This chain uses TRBV7-2 with TRBJ2-3; no clear D gene. CDR3 length: 13 amino acids. Germline V gives CDR1 SGHTA, CDR2 FQGNSA. Between the trimmed V and J ends, which lost 5 bases and 2 bases, there was a span of 8 bases. The CDR3 DNA reads as TGTGCCAGCAGCCAGGTGCTCACAGATACGCAGTATTTT. It encodes CASSQVLTDTQYF. Filled out from reference TRBV7-2 and TRBJ2-3, the complete variable domain reads GAGVSQSPSNKVTEKGKDVELRCDPISGHTALYWYRQSLGQGLEFLIYFQGNSAPDKSGLPSDRFSAERTGGSVSTLTIQRTQQEDSAVYLCASSQVLTDTQYFGPGTRLTVL.

This clone was found a few times. The identical CDR3 is also encoded by other nucleotide sequences in the sample. The V call is TRBV14, the J call TRBJ2-7; no clear D. The germline gives CDR1 SGHDN, CDR2 FVKESK. Trimming took 2 bases from V and 1 from J, leaving 3 bases between them. The CDR3 is 12 residues long. The CDR3 region has the DNA TGTGCCAGCAGCCAACTATCCTACGAGCAGTACTTC. Residues: CASSQLSYEQYF.

The genes are TRBV5-4 and TRBJ2-5; 10 bases agree with TRBD2. The V gene end was trimmed by 6 bases and the J gene end by 5 bases; junction bases not matched to a gene: 7. From germline, CDR1 is SGHNT and CDR2 YYREEE (reference sequence). This CDR3 comprises 14 residues. The CDR3 loop is CASTSLAGEETQYF. CDR3 DNA: TGTGCCAGCACCTCCCTAGCGGGAGAGGAGACCCAGTACTTC.

The rearrangement joins TRBV5-4 to TRBJ2-7; possible D gene TRBD1, 5 bases. Germline-derived CDR1 and CDR2 are SGHNT and YYREEE (reference sequence). The CDR3 extends over 14 amino acids. The V and J ends lost 0 bases and 0 bases respectively, with 7 bases between them. The CDR3 protein is CASSLDRYSYEQYF. The CDR3 DNA is TGTGCCAGCAGCTTGGACAGGTACTCCTACGAGCAGTACTTC.

The V gene is TRBV7-9, the J gene TRBJ1-3, with TRBD1 matching 8 bases. CDR1 and CDR2 from the germline V gene are SEHNR and FQNEAQ (reference sequence). The CDR3 spans 15 residues. Trimming at V came to 5 bases and at J to 1 base, leaving 4 bases not matched to a gene. In nucleotides, the CDR3 is TGTGCCAGCAGCCTCAGGACAGGGTCTGGAAACACCATATATTTT. Translation: CASSLRTGSGNTIYF.

Comment on this clone: Additional DNA sequences in this sample encode the identical CDR3. The rearrangement uses TRBV5-4 and TRBJ1-2, with 7 bases fitting TRBD1. Trimming took 0 bases from V and 1 from J; bases not matched to a gene: 3. There are 15 residues in the CDR3. Per germline, CDR1 SGHNT and CDR2 YYREEE (reference sequence). The CDR3 nucleotides read TGTGCCAGCAGCTTGGGTGCAGGGGGTAACTATGGCTACACCTTC. It encodes CASSLGAGGNYGYTF. Combining the CDR3 with reference TRBV5-4 and TRBJ1-2 gives the whole variable domain ETGVTQSPTHLIKTRGQQVTLRCSSQSGHNTVSWYQQALGQGPQFIFQYYREEENGRGNFPPRFSGLQFPNYSSELNVNALELDDSALYLCASSLGAGGNYGYTFGSGTRLTVV.

V gene TRBV4-3 combines with J gene TRBJ1-2; D is unclear. Germline lookup yields CDR1 LGHNA and CDR2 YSLEER. The V end lost 1 base, the J end lost 5 bases, and 11 bases lay between the germline ends. This CDR3 spans 14 amino acids. This chain's CDR3 is CASSQVPRGYGYTF. The CDR3 nucleotides are TGCGCCAGCAGCCAAGTCCCTAGAGGGTATGGCTACACCTTC.

The chain joins TRBV18 to TRBJ2-5; 9 bases fit TRBD2. The CDR3 contains 14 residues. CDR1 is KGHSH, CDR2 LQKENI, per germline. Unmatched junction bases numbered 7, after V lost 8 bases and J lost 3 bases. The CDR3 bases are TGTGCCAGCGTAGTAGCGGGAGTTAAAGAGACCCAGTACTTC. Translation: CASVVAGVKETQYF.

This chain joins TRBV2 and TRBJ1-5; D gene uncertain. This CDR3 spans 14 amino acids. Per the germline V gene, CDR1 is SNHLY and CDR2 is FYNNEI. Deletions cut 4 bases from V and 3 bases from J, with 10 bases between. The DNA for the CDR3 is TGTGCCAGCAGTGCTGGTCGGATCAATCAGCCCCAGCATTTT. This gives the protein CASSAGRINQPQHF.

V is TRBV7-3 and J is TRBJ2-1; 13 nucleotides match TRBD2. The length of the CDR3 is 19 residues. J gave up 0 bases and V 5 bases, and 10 bases lay outside the gene matches. CDR1 is SGHTA, CDR2 FQGTGA, per germline. The CDR3 nucleotides read TGTGCCAGCAGCCTGAAGCCGGGACTAGCGGGGAGCTCCTACAATGAGCAGTTCTTC. Its translation is CASSLKPGLAGSSYNEQFF. The full variable domain, with the rest looked up from reference TRBV7-3 and TRBJ2-1, is GAGVSQTPSNKVTEKGKYVELRCDPISGHTALYWYRQSLGQGPEFLIYFQGTGAADDSGLPNDRFFAVRPEGSVSTLKIQRTERGDSAVYLCASSLKPGLAGSSYNEQFFGPGTRLTVL.

The rearrangement links TRBV29-1 to TRBJ2-3; D gene uncertain. Trimming took 2 bases from V and 0 from J, leaving 9 bases between them. The CDR3 consists of 14 residues. Germline CDR1 SQVTM, CDR2 ANQGSEA. The CDR3 DNA reads TGCAGCGTTGAAAGTGGGTCTAGCACAGATACGCAGTATTTT. Protein: CSVESGSSTDTQYF.

The chain recombines TRBV2 with TRBJ1-1; perhaps TRBD1 as D (5 bases). The V end was cut by 8 bases, the J end by 10 bases, with 20 bases between. Germline V gene sequence: CDR1 SNHLY, CDR2 FYNNEI. There are 13 residues in the CDR3. The CDR3 DNA sequence: TGTGCCAGCGCCAGCTCCTTTTCGGGGGGAGCTTTCTTT. Amino acids: CASASSFSGGAFF.

This clone has only one observation. The genes are TRBV19 and TRBJ1-5, with D perhaps matching TRBD1 (6 bases). Germline V gives CDR1 LNHDA, CDR2 SQIVND (reference sequence). The CDR3 is 16 amino acids. Deletions cut 3 bases from V and 0 bases from J, with 12 bases between. CDR3 sequence (DNA): TGTGCCAGTAGTATTCCGGGGGCAGGTAGCAATCAGCCCCAGCATTTT. It encodes CASSIPGAGSNQPQHF.

V and J are TRBV28 and TRBJ2-7; D uncertain. Germline-derived CDR1 and CDR2 are MDHEN and SYDVKM. The CDR3 spans 15 residues. With 0 bases removed from V and 2 bases from J, the gap between germline ends came to 11 bases. CDR3 protein: CASSLWGVGTYEQYF. The CDR3 DNA is TGTGCCAGCAGTTTATGGGGCGTAGGGACCTACGAGCAGTACTTC.

This chain links TRBV30 with TRBJ2-3; D is unresolved. The CDR3 is 15 residues long. Trimming removed 2 bases at V and 6 bases at J, with 18 bases between. Germline values: CDR1 GTSNPN, CDR2 SVGIG (reference sequence). CDR3 sequence (DNA): TGTGCCTGGAGTCGAAGGCGTGGGCCCTGGGATACGCAGTATTTT. Amino acids: CAWSRRRGPWDTQYF.

J is TRBJ2-1 and V is TRBV27; 7 bases map to TRBD2. V gave up 8 bases and J gave up 2 bases; unmatched junction bases: 9. There are 15 residues in the CDR3. The germline gives CDR1 MNHEY, CDR2 SMNVEV (reference sequence). CDR3 DNA: TGTGCCAGCCGAAACAAAGCGGGACCCTACAATGAGCAGTTCTTC. Residues: CASRNKAGPYNEQFF.

V and J are TRBV5-1 and TRBJ2-5; 9 nucleotides match TRBD2. The CDR3 is made up of 15 amino acids. From germline, CDR1 is SGHRS and CDR2 YFSETQ. Germline trimming cut 3 bases from V and 7 bases from J; bases unmatched to any gene: 10. CDR3 in amino acids: CASSSPSGDAGTQYF. The CDR3 DNA sequence: TGCGCCAGCAGCTCTCCTAGCGGGGACGCGGGGACCCAGTACTTC. Based on the CDR3 plus reference TRBV5-1 and TRBJ2-5, the full variable domain is KAGVTQTPRYLIKTRGQQVTLSCSPISGHRSVSWYQQTPGQGLQFLFEYFSETQRNKGNFPGRFSGRQFSNSRSEMNVSTLELGDSALYLCASSSPSGDAGTQYFGPGTRLLVL.

The chain employs TRBV10-3 and TRBJ1-3; 7 bases are a match to TRBD1. The J segment lost 1 base and the V segment lost 6 bases, leaving 15 bases of the junction unmatched. Per germline, CDR1 ENHRY and CDR2 SYGVKD. CDR3 length: 18 residues. The CDR3 sequence: CAISDSGGPYVSGNTIYF. The CDR3 DNA reads TGTGCCATCAGCGATTCAGGGGGGCCCTACGTTTCTGGAAACACCATATATTTT.

In this sample, this clone turned up a few times. The sample has other DNA sequences that encode this CDR3 too. The chain links TRBV9 to TRBJ1-1; D uncertain. V lost 0 bases and J lost 3, with 9 bases in between. Germline V gene data show CDR1 as SGDLS and CDR2 as YYNGEE. This CDR3 comprises 14 residues. The CDR3 loop reads CASSVVGGDTEAFF. CDR3 bases: TGTGCCAGCAGCGTAGTTGGTGGGGACACTGAAGCTTTCTTT.

The chain carries TRBV10-3 and TRBJ2-3; D gene uncertain. Germline values: CDR1 ENHRY, CDR2 SYGVKD. With 6 bases removed from V and 0 bases from J, the gap between germline ends came to 28 bases. The CDR3 runs 20 residues. The CDR3 loop reads CAISEGLTSTKLMSTDTQYF. The CDR3 DNA reads as TGTGCCATCAGCGAAGGGTTAACTTCCACTAAGTTAATGAGCACAGATACGCAGTATTTT.

This rearrangement joins TRBV19 to TRBJ2-1; no reliable D call. V was clipped by 5 bases and J by 5 bases, with 13 bases between them. The germline V gene encodes CDR1 LNHDA and CDR2 SQIVND (reference sequence). The CDR3 extends over 14 amino acids. The CDR3: CASSDVFPNNEQFF. The CDR3 DNA sequence: TGTGCCAGTAGTGATGTATTTCCCAACAATGAGCAGTTCTTC.